This T cell receptor beta chain was sequenced in a study of T cell changes during pregnancy in multiple sclerosis (dated by TCRdb to the late 2010s). Notes on the research overall: The study examined how the T cell repertoire changed over the course of pregnancy in women with multiple sclerosis.

Library construction relied on the immunoSEQ multiplex PCR assay. What TCRdb holds here is the immuneACCESS table cut down to in-frame rearrangements. Part of the clones is not present; checked against another copy, under half of the missing clones reflect an unresolved V gene, and the others are unexplained. The sample table contains over 55,000 clones; only one count was recorded for about 92% of them. The ten biggest clones cover around 3.3% of the sample. For this clone: Its binding antigen is unknown. The record has no base qualities; no much larger clone is one base away.

The CDR3 runs 12 residues from the cysteine to the phenylalanine. The only DNA kept is the CDR3, 36 bases in frame from the first base. The germline V gene encodes CDR1 SGHTA and CDR2 FQGNSA. V gives up 2 bases and J gives up 8 bases, and the segment between their germline ends measures 6 bases. The starting material was CD8+ T cells from peripheral blood mononuclear cells, obtained in the third trimester of pregnancy. The sequence came from a female donor in good health, enrolled as a control in a pregnancy study. The V and J segments used are TRBV7-2 and TRBJ2-2, with the D segment identity uncertain. The nucleotides read TGTGCCAGCAGCTTAACAACAGGGGAGCTGTTTTTT. Translated, this is CASSLTTGELFF.